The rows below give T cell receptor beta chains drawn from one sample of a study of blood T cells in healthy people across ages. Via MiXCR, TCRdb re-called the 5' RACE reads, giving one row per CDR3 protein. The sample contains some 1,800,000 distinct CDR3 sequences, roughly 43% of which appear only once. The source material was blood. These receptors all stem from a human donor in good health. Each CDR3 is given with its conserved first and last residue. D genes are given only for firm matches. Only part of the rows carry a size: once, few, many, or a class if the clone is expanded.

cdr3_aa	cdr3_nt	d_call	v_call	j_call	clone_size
CSVQGTTSTDTQYF	TGCAGCGTTCAGGGGACCACTAGCACAGATACGCAGTATTTT	.	TRBV29-1	TRBJ2-3	few
CASSYPQLSNEQFF	TGTGCCAGCAGTTATCCCCAATTATCCAATGAGCAGTTCTTC	.	TRBV6-6	TRBJ2-1	.
CASSYPGDTQYF	TGTGCCAGCAGTTACCCTGGAGATACGCAGTATTTT	.	TRBV6-2/TRBV6-3	TRBJ2-3	many
CSARGYGVSTDTQYF	TGCAGTGCTAGAGGGTACGGGGTTAGCACAGATACGCAGTATTTT	.	TRBV20-1	TRBJ2-3	few
CASSLKRQGGNEQFF	TGTGCCAGCAGCTTAAAAAGACAGGGGGGCAATGAGCAGTTCTTC	TRBD1	TRBV7-3	TRBJ2-1	.
CASSLVRSPTDTQYF	TGTGCCAGCAGCTTAGTACGCTCCCCCACAGATACGCAGTATTTT	.	TRBV7-2	TRBJ2-3	.
CSARVAGVNTGELFF	TGCAGTGCTAGAGTGGCGGGGGTGAACACCGGGGAGCTGTTTTTT	TRBD2	TRBV20-1	TRBJ2-2	.
CASSLWDPRADTQYF	TGTGCCAGCAGCTTATGGGACCCGAGAGCAGATACGCAGTATTTT	.	TRBV7-9	TRBJ2-3	.
CASSYSGAGYGYTF	TGTGCCAGCAGTTACTCCGGCGCCGGCTATGGCTACACCTTC	.	TRBV6-2/TRBV6-3	TRBJ1-2	.
CASSPVLTGEAFF	TGTGCCAGCAGCCCGGTGCTAACCGGTGAAGCTTTCTTT	.	TRBV7-9	TRBJ1-1	.
CASSSDRGQPQHF	TGTGCCAGCAGTTCTGACAGGGGTCAGCCCCAGCATTTT	TRBD1	TRBV12-3/TRBV12-4	TRBJ1-5	few
CASSSIAGALPITSTDTQYF	TGTGCCAGCAGCTCTATAGCGGGGGCACTTCCGATAACTAGCACAGATACGCAGTATTTT	TRBD2	TRBV7-3	TRBJ2-3	.
CASSDPGSYNEKLFF	TGTGCCAGCAGTGACCCCGGGAGCTATAATGAAAAACTGTTTTTT	.	TRBV25-1	TRBJ1-4	.
CASSLSSGNHHEAFF	TGCGCCAGCAGCTTGAGTAGCGGGAACCACCATGAAGCTTTCTTT	.	TRBV5-1	TRBJ1-1	few
CASSVLGVSGHNEQFF	TGTGCCAGCAGCGTCCTGGGGGTTTCCGGCCACAATGAGCAGTTCTTC	.	TRBV3-1	TRBJ2-1	.
CASSQGRGALYEQYF	TGCGCCAGCAGCCAAGGTCGGGGGGCCTTATACGAGCAGTACTTC	.	TRBV4-3	TRBJ2-7	.
CSVRLRGLVNEQFF	TGCAGCGTTCGCCTGAGGGGGTTGGTGAATGAGCAGTTCTTC	.	TRBV29-1	TRBJ2-1	.
CSARGRGDPPQHF	TGCAGTGCTAGGGGGAGGGGCGATCCGCCCCAGCATTTT	.	TRBV20-1	TRBJ1-5	.
CASSVALGYEQYF	TGTGCCAGCAGCGTAGCTTTGGGCTACGAGCAGTACTTC	.	TRBV9	TRBJ2-7	few
CSARGGGDYGYTF	TGCAGTGCTAGAGGCGGCGGGGACTATGGCTACACCTTC	.	TRBV20-1	TRBJ1-2	.
CASSLGVALPLGTFF	TGTGCCAGCAGCTTAGGGGTGGCCTTACCCTTGGGAACTTTCTTT	.	TRBV7-2	TRBJ1-1	.
CASRIGDSGTEAFF	TGCGCCAGCAGAATTGGGGATTCGGGCACTGAAGCTTTCTTT	.	TRBV5-1	TRBJ1-1	few
CASSPFKFRRDKHEQYF	TGTGCCAGCAGCCCCTTTAAATTTCGCAGGGATAAGCACGAGCAGTACTTC	.	TRBV9	TRBJ2-7	few
CASSVGSANRLETQYF	TGTGCCAGCAGCGTAGGATCAGCGAACCGATTAGAGACCCAGTACTTC	.	TRBV9	TRBJ2-5	few
CASDPVDRSYNEQFF	TGTGCCAGCGACCCCGTGGACAGGTCATACAATGAGCAGTTCTTC	TRBD1	TRBV2	TRBJ2-1	.
CASSPILETQYF	TGTGCCAGCTCACCAATCCTCGAGACCCAGTACTTC	.	TRBV18	TRBJ2-5	.
CASSLEQPYNEQFF	TGTGCCAGCAGTTTAGAACAGCCTTACAATGAGCAGTTCTTC	.	TRBV12-3/TRBV12-4	TRBJ2-1	many
CASSYSRRSGGNEQFF	TGTGCCAGCAGTTACTCGAGAAGGAGCGGGGGCAATGAGCAGTTCTTC	TRBD2	TRBV6-2/TRBV6-3	TRBJ2-1	.
CASSLFPSSYNSPLHF	TGTGCCAGCAGCTTGTTCCCGAGCTCCTATAATTCACCCCTCCACTTT	.	TRBV7-2	TRBJ1-6	many
CASSPAAGHPSGANVLTF	TGCGCCAGCAGCCCAGCCGCGGGACACCCCTCTGGGGCCAACGTCCTGACTTTC	.	TRBV4-1	TRBJ2-6	many
CASSGTGENEKLFF	TGCGCCAGCAGCGGGACAGGAGAGAATGAAAAACTGTTTTTT	TRBD1	TRBV5-1	TRBJ1-4	.
CASSQVSVAPNTGELFF	TGCGCCAGCAGCCAGGTCTCGGTGGCTCCGAACACCGGGGAGCTGTTTTTT	.	TRBV4-1	TRBJ2-2	.
CSARAGRGQIEQYF	TGCAGTGCTAGAGCTGGGCGGGGTCAGATCGAGCAGTACTTC	.	TRBV20-1	TRBJ2-7	.
CASSYSRQPGNTIYF	TGTGCCAGCAGTTACTCTCGACAGCCCGGAAACACCATATATTTT	.	TRBV6-5	TRBJ1-3	.
CASSLTNGGYSNQPQHF	TGTGCCAGCAGTTTAACTAATGGGGGATATAGCAATCAGCCCCAGCATTTT	.	TRBV28	TRBJ1-5	.
CAISEVRGLHNEQFF	TGTGCCATCAGTGAAGTGCGGGGACTTCACAATGAGCAGTTCTTC	.	TRBV10-3	TRBJ2-1	.
CASSQYNQNTEAFF	TGCGCCAGCAGCCAATACAACCAGAACACTGAAGCTTTCTTT	.	TRBV4-3	TRBJ1-1	.
CASSARLAGGYEQYF	TGTGCCAGCAGTGCAAGACTAGCGGGGGGCTACGAGCAGTACTTC	TRBD2	TRBV27	TRBJ2-7	.
CASSLGTGTAYGYTF	TGTGCCAGCAGCTTAGGAACCGGGACCGCCTATGGCTACACCTTC	.	TRBV7-2	TRBJ1-2	.
CASSLDPSPSTDTQYF	TGTGCCAGCAGTTTGGACCCATCCCCCAGCACAGATACGCAGTATTTT	.	TRBV2	TRBJ2-3	.
CSVEASLGVDTQYF	TGCAGCGTTGAAGCGAGTTTGGGGGTAGATACGCAGTATTTT	.	TRBV29-1	TRBJ2-3	.
CASSLFGGDQSYEQYF	TGTGCCAGCAGCTTATTTGGCGGGGATCAGTCCTACGAGCAGTACTTC	.	TRBV7-2	TRBJ2-7	.
CASSEEGPPNYGYTF	TGCGCCAGCAGCGAGGAGGGGCCCCCTAACTATGGCTACACCTTC	.	TRBV5-1	TRBJ1-2	.
CASSLGSSGGYDTQYF	TGTGCCAGCAGCTTAGGTAGTAGCGGGGGTTACGATACGCAGTATTTT	TRBD2	TRBV7-9	TRBJ2-3	.
CASSTHREDTEAFF	TGTGCCAGCAGCACACACAGGGAGGACACTGAAGCTTTCTTT	.	TRBV16	TRBJ1-1	.
CSEEGRGSYNEQFF	TGCAGTGAGGAGGGGAGAGGCTCCTACAATGAGCAGTTCTTC	.	TRBV20-1	TRBJ2-1	.
CASSLSGPGYEQYF	TGTGCCAGCAGCTTGTCTGGACCAGGCTACGAGCAGTACTTC	.	TRBV5-6	TRBJ2-7	.
CASSQDWGLAGGEQFF	TGTGCCAGCAGCCAAGATTGGGGACTAGCGGGGGGCGAGCAGTTCTTC	TRBD2	TRBV4-2	TRBJ2-1	.